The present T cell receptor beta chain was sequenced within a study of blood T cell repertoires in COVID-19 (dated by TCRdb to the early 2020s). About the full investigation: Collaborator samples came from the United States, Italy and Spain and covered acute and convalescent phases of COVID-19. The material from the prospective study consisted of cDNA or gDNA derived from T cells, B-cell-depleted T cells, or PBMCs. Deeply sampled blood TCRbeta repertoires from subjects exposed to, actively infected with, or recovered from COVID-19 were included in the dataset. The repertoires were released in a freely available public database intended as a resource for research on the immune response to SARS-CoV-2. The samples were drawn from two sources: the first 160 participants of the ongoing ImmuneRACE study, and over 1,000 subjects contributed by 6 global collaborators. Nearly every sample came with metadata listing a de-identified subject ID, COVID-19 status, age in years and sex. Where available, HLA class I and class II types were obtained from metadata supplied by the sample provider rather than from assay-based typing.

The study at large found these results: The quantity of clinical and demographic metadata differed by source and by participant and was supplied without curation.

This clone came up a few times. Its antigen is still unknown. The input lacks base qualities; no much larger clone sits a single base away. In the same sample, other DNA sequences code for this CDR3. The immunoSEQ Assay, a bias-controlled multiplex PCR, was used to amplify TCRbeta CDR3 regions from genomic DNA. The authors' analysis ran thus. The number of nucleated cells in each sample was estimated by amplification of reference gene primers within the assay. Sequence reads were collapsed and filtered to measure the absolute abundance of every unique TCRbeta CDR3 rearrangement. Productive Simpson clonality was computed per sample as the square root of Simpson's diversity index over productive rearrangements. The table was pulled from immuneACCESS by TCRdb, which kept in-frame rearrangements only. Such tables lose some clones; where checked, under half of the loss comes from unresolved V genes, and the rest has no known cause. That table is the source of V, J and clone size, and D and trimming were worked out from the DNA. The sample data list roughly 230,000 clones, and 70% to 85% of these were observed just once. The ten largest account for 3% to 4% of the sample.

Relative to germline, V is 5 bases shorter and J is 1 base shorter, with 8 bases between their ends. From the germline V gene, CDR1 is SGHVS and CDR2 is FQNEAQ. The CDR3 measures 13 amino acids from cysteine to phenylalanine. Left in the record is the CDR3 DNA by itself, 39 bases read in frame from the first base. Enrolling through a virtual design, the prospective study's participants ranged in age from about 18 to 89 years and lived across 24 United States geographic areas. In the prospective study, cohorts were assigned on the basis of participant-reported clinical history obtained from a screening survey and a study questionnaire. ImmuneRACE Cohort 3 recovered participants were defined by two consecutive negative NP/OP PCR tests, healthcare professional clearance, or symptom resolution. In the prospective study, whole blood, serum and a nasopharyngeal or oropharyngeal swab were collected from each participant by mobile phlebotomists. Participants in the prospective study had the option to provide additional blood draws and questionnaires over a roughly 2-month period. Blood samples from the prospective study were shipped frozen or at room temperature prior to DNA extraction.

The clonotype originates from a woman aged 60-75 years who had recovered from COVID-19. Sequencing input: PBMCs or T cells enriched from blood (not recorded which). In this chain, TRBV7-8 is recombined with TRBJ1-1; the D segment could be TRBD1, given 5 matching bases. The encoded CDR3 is CASSLGQNTEAFF. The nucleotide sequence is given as TGTGCCAGCAGCCTTGGACAGAACACTGAAGCTTTCTTT.